These 24 T cell receptor beta chains share one sample of origin, sequenced in a study of blood T cell repertoires in COVID-19. Only in-frame clones appear in the TCRdb table, and some are missing; sequencing was by immunoSEQ multiplex PCR. Among around 130,000 clones, approximately 84% were seen once, and the ten largest hold 12%. The specimen sequenced was peripheral blood. Every receptor here comes from a woman between 55 and 75 years old with acute or convalescent COVID-19.

The chain employs TRBV3-1 (or the pseudogene TRBV3-2) and TRBJ2-5; 12 bases are a match to TRBD2. The J segment lost 4 bases and the V segment lost 0 bases, leaving 6 bases of the junction unmatched. This CDR3 has 17 residues. Per the germline V gene, CDR1 is LGHDT and CDR2 is YNNKEL (reference sequence). CDR3 region: CASSQDRRLAGAETQYF. The CDR3 bases are TGTGCCAGCAGCCAAGATAGGAGACTAGCGGGGGCAGAGACCCAGTACTTC.

V is TRBV11-2 and J is TRBJ1-1, with no clear D. V dropped 4 bases and J dropped 5 bases, with 17 bases sitting between them. The germline gives CDR1 SGHAT, CDR2 FQNNGV. The CDR3 has 15 amino acids. CDR3 sequence (DNA): TGTGCCAGCAGCTCCACGGATCTAGCTATAACTGAAGCTTTCTTT. This encodes CASSSTDLAITEAFF.

The V gene is TRBV19, the J gene TRBJ2-5, with 10 bases lining up with TRBD1. The V gene's germline CDR1 is LNHDA and CDR2 SQIVND (reference sequence). The length of the CDR3 is 14 residues. With V trimmed by 3 bases and J by 6 bases, 4 bases remained unmatched. The CDR3 loop reads CASSIGTGAQTQYF. CDR3 nucleotide sequence: TGTGCCAGTAGTATCGGGACAGGGGCGCAGACCCAGTACTTC.

V gene TRBV9 combines with J gene TRBJ2-7, with 7 bases fitting TRBD1. The germline V gene has CDR1 SGDLS and CDR2 YYNGEE. J was trimmed by 7 bases and V by 3 bases; bases with no gene match: 10. The CDR3 totals 14 residues. The CDR3 DNA follows: TGTGCCAGCAGCGGGGGATATAGGGGGCGGGAGCAGTACGTC. Protein product: CASSGGYRGREQYV.

This chain connects TRBV27 to TRBJ1-2, with D tentatively TRBD1 (6 bases). The CDR3 is made up of 15 amino acids. V was pared by 4 bases and J by 8 bases, with 20 bases between. Germline assignment: CDR1 MNHEY and CDR2 SMNVEV (reference sequence). The CDR3 loop reads CASSSPGRTGGGYTF. The CDR3 DNA reads TGTGCCAGCAGTTCCCCCGGACGGACTGGGGGCGGCTACACCTTC.

The chain couples TRBV4-1 to TRBJ2-5, with 7 positions matching TRBD1. Per germline, CDR1 MGHRA and CDR2 YSYEKL. J was trimmed by 5 bases and V by 0 bases; bases with no gene match: 15. This CDR3 region has 18 residues. CDR3 region: CASSQDPLTSGGWETQYF. CDR3 in DNA: TGCGCCAGCAGCCAAGATCCCTTAACCTCAGGGGGTTGGGAGACCCAGTACTTC.

The genes are TRBV11-3 and TRBJ2-1; the match to TRBD2 covers 8 bases. This CDR3 contains 17 residues. Germline CDR1 reads SGHNT; CDR2 reads YENEEA. V lost 0 bases and J lost 3; bases outside the gene matches: 7. The CDR3 DNA sequence: TGTGCCAGCAGCTTAGATGGACGGGGGGGGCTCTACAATGAGCAGTTCTTC. Its protein is CASSLDGRGGLYNEQFF.

V usage is TRBV2 and J usage is TRBJ1-5, with 10 bases aligning to TRBD1. Germline loops: CDR1 SNHLY, CDR2 FYNNEI. V trimming: 9 bases; J trimming: 1 base; junction bases outside the gene matches: 3. The CDR3 covers 14 residues. The CDR3 here is CASGDRGSNQPQHF. The CDR3, as DNA: TGTGCCAGTGGGGACAGGGGAAGCAATCAGCCCCAGCATTTT. The variable domain in full, with the rest retrieved from reference TRBV2 and TRBJ1-5, is EPEVTQTPSHQVTQMGQEVILRCVPISNHLYFYWYRQILGQKVEFLVSFYNNEISEKSEIFDDQFSVERPDGSNFTLKIRSTKLEDSAMYFCASGDRGSNQPQHFGDGTRLSIL.

This chain connects TRBV5-6 to TRBJ2-2, with D maybe TRBD2 (5 bases). Germline assignment: CDR1 SGHDT and CDR2 YYEEEE. V was pared by 0 bases and J by 3 bases, with 12 bases between. The CDR3 consists of 16 residues. As DNA, the CDR3 is TGTGCCAGCAGCTTGGTCGGGATATTGGACACCGGGGAGCTGTTTTTT. Its translation is CASSLVGILDTGELFF.

The chain couples TRBV21-1 to TRBJ2-2; TRBD1, the table's D call, lacks a check against the DNA. TRBV21-1 is labeled a pseudogene. CDR3 length equals 17 residues. The CDR3 bases are TGTGCCAGCAGCCCCCCCCGGGGACACAAAAACACCGGGGAGCTGTTTTTT. Amino acids: CASSPPRGHKNTGELFF.

In nucleotides, the CDR3 is TGTGCCAGCAGTTATCGGGCAGGGCTGGATTCACCCCTCCACTTT. This codes for CASSYRAGLDSPLHF. This chain uses TRBV27 with TRBJ1-6, with D maybe TRBD1 (5 bases). The length of the CDR3 is 15 residues. V lost 4 bases and J lost 8, with 15 bases in between. CDR1 is MNHEY, CDR2 SMNVEV, per germline (reference sequence).

This clone has just one count. J is TRBJ1-1 and V is TRBV11-1; 7 bases match TRBD1. CDR1 SGHAT and CDR2 FQDESV come from the germline V gene (reference sequence). The CDR3 is 16 amino acids. J lost 0 bases, V lost 5 bases, and 9 bases had no gene match. CDR3 amino acids: CASSQAGGVVNTEAFF. The CDR3 DNA reads as TGTGCCAGCAGCCAGGCAGGGGGAGTTGTGAACACTGAAGCTTTCTTT.

The CDR3 protein is CASSVNRNPYNEQFF. The CDR3 DNA follows: TGTGCCAGTAGTGTAAACAGAAACCCCTACAATGAGCAGTTCTTC. The rearrangement uses TRBV19 and TRBJ2-1; D is undetermined. Germline V gives CDR1 LNHDA, CDR2 SQIVND (reference sequence). Deletions cut 5 bases from V and 2 bases from J, with 13 bases between. The CDR3 covers 15 residues.

CDR3 in DNA: TGTGCCAGCAGTATAGGAGGGGGCCCCCCCTACGAGCAGTACGTC. Translating it yields CASSIGGGPPYEQYV. This chain links TRBV28 with TRBJ2-7; TRBD1 is a possible D gene (7 bases). The CDR3 sequence is 15 residues long. Between the trimmed V and J ends, which lost 5 bases and 2 bases, there was a span of 16 bases. Germline V lookup: CDR1 MDHEN, CDR2 SYDVKM.

The V call is TRBV3-1 (or the pseudogene TRBV3-2), the J call TRBJ2-7, with D possibly being TRBD2 (5 bases). The CDR3 loop spans 13 amino acids. Trimming removed 5 bases from V and 2 bases from J, with 10 bases in between. Germline CDR1 reads LGHDT; CDR2 reads YNNKEL (reference sequence). CDR3 residues: CASSYGVTYEQYF. DNA of the CDR3: TGTGCCAGCAGCTACGGGGTGACCTACGAGCAGTACTTC.

The V call is TRBV5-1, the J call TRBJ1-3; D perhaps matches TRBD1 (5 bases). CDR1 and CDR2 from the germline V gene are SGHRS and YFSETQ. With 4 bases removed from V and 4 bases from J, the gap between germline ends came to 12 bases. The CDR3 consists of 14 residues. DNA for the CDR3: TGCGCCAGCAGCGGGGCCCTGTCGGGAAACACCATATATTTT. It encodes CASSGALSGNTIYF.

This clone occurred a few times. This sequence joins TRBV5-6 and TRBJ1-5, with D hard to call. The CDR3 covers 13 residues. V lost 1 base and J 4 bases, leaving 6 bases between the germline ends. Germline-derived CDR1 and CDR2 are SGHDT and YYEEEE. This CDR3 is CASSLSGNQPQHF. Written as DNA, the CDR3 is TGTGCCAGCAGCTTGTCGGGGAATCAGCCCCAGCATTTT.

A single count supports this clone. V is TRBV29-1 and J is TRBJ1-1; maybe TRBD1 (5 bases). The CDR3 sequence is 13 residues long. Trimming left V 7 bases short and J 7 bases short, with 19 bases between. CDR1 and CDR2 from the germline V gene are SQVTM and ANQGSEA. The CDR3 coding sequence is TGCAGCGGGGGCCGGGGCGGGATATTTGAAGCTTTCTTT. Amino acid sequence: CSGGRGGIFEAFF.

This chain links TRBV9 with TRBJ1-1; no firm D call. The CDR3 runs to 14 residues. V lost 0 bases and J 0 bases, leaving 6 bases between the germline ends. The germline V gene has CDR1 SGDLS and CDR2 YYNGEE. The CDR3 sequence is CASSVEHVNTEAFF. The CDR3 DNA reads TGTGCCAGCAGCGTAGAACACGTGAACACTGAAGCTTTCTTT.

The J gene is TRBJ1-2, the V gene TRBV6-5; D is possibly TRBD1 (5 bases). This CDR3 is 12 amino acids long. In germline, CDR1 is MNHEY, CDR2 SVGAGI. The V end lost 11 bases, the J end lost 8 bases, and 18 bases lay between the germline ends. CDR3: CAFRRGGEGYTF. CDR3 sequence (DNA): TGTGCCTTTCGGCGGGGGGGAGAAGGCTACACCTTC.

V is TRBV7-6 and J is TRBJ2-3; D gene unclear. The CDR3 contains 13 residues. V was shortened by 2 bases and J by 1 base, with 4 bases between the two germline ends. Germline V gene lookup returns CDR1 SGHVS and CDR2 FNYEAQ. The CDR3 nucleotides read TGTGCCAGCAGCTTACTCGGCACAGATACGCAGTATTTT. The encoded protein is CASSLLGTDTQYF.

The rearrangement joins TRBV14 to TRBJ1-6; D perhaps matches TRBD1 (5 bases). The germline V gene has CDR1 SGHDN and CDR2 FVKESK. V shed 5 bases and J shed 4 bases, with 12 bases lying between them. This CDR3 region has 15 residues. This chain's CDR3 is CASSGKTDYNSPLHF. The CDR3 DNA reads TGTGCCAGCAGCGGAAAGACAGATTATAATTCACCCCTCCACTTT.

The V call is TRBV20-1, the J call TRBJ1-1; possibly TRBD1 for D (6 bases). V was cut by 3 bases and J by 3 bases, with 14 bases left in between. The CDR3 consists of 14 residues. Germline-derived CDR1 and CDR2 are DFQATT and SNEGSKA (reference sequence). As DNA, the CDR3 is TGCAGTGCTAGTGTAGCAGGGGTGCACACTGAAGCTTTCTTT. Translating gives CSASVAGVHTEAFF.

The chain couples TRBV30 to TRBJ1-1; D is unresolved. V lost 4 bases, J lost 10 bases, and 13 bases lay in between. CDR1 GTSNPN and CDR2 SVGIG come from the germline V gene (reference sequence). The CDR3 sequence is 11 residues long. The CDR3 reads CAWIQRTVAFF. In DNA form, the CDR3 reads TGTGCCTGGATCCAACGAACGGTAGCTTTCTTT.